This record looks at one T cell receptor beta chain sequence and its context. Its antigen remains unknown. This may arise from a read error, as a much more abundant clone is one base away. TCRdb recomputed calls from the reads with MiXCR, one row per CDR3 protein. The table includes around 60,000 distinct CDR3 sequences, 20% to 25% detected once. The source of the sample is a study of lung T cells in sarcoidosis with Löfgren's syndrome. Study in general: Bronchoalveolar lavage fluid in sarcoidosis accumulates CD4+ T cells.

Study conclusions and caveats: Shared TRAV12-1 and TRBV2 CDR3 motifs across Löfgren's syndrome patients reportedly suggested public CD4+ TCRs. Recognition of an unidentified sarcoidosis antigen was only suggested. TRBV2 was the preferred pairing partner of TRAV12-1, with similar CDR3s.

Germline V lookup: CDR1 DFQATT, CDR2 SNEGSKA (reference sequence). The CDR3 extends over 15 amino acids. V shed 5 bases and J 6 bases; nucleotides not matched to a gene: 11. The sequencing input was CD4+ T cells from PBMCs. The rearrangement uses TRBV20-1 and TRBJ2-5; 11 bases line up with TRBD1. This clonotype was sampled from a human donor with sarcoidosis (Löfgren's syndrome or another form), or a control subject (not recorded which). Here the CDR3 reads CSAGQGASGSKTQYF. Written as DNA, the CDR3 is TGCAGTGCTGGACAGGGGGCCAGCGGGTCAAAGACCCAGTACTTC.